These T cell receptor beta chains were read from a single sample in a study of vaccination and CD4 T cells after COVID-19. Their cognate antigens are unknown. TCRdb itself ran the PCR reads through MiXCR, one entry per CDR3 protein. The table has around 12,000 distinct CDR3 sequences, roughly half seen once; the top ten hold roughly a tenth. Sequenced input: CD4+ T cells from blood, cultured in vitro. Receptors were obtained from a human donor who had recovered from COVID-19. CDR3s include the opening cysteine and the closing phenylalanine or tryptophan. D genes are given only for firm matches. Rows may omit the clone size; those that give it use once, few, many or a size class.

NA | NA | TRBJ2-7 | TRBV6-2/TRBV6-3 | CASNNDPRRAYYF | TGTGCCAGCAATAACGACCCCCGGAGGGCCTATTACTTC
few | NA | TRBJ1-6 | TRBV27 | CASSFAQSSYNSPLHF | TGTGCCAGCAGTTTCGCTCAAAGCTCCTATAATTCACCCCTCCACTTT
NA | NA | TRBJ2-5 | TRBV2 | CASSAAGLQETQYF | TGTGCCAGCAGTGCGGCAGGACTCCAAGAGACCCAGTACTTC
NA | TRBD2 | TRBJ2-7 | TRBV27 | CASSRFEAGGPYEQYF | TGTGCCAGCAGTAGGTTCGAGGCGGGAGGGCCGTACGAGCAGTACTTC
NA | NA | TRBJ2-3 | TRBV4-1 | CASSQDLGTYSTDTQYF | TGCGCCAGCAGCCAAGATTTGGGGACTTATAGCACAGATACGCAGTATTTT
NA | TRBD1 | TRBJ2-7 | TRBV28 | CASSLWGQRAYEQYF | TGTGCCAGCAGTTTATGGGGACAGAGGGCCTACGAGCAGTACTTC
NA | TRBD1 | TRBJ2-5 | TRBV20-1 | CSASPPGQGKETQYF | TGCAGTGCCTCCCCCCCGGGACAGGGGAAAGAGACCCAGTACTTC
once | TRBD1 | TRBJ2-3 | TRBV7-8 | CASGYGQGYTDTQYF | TGTGCCAGCGGCTACGGACAGGGCTACACAGATACGCAGTATTTT
NA | TRBD1 | TRBJ1-1 | TRBV6-1 | CASRNQGRDRGRYTEAFF | TGTGCCAGCAGGAACCAGGGCCGGGACAGGGGGCGGTATACTGAAGCTTTCTTT
NA | TRBD1 | TRBJ1-5 | TRBV18 | CASSPGTADQPQHF | TGTGCCAGCTCACCGGGGACAGCAGATCAGCCCCAGCATTTT
NA | TRBD1 | TRBJ1-2 | TRBV6-5 | CASSYSPFWTGVWGYTF | TGTGCCAGCAGTTACTCACCTTTTTGGACAGGGGTGTGGGGCTACACCTTC
NA | TRBD2 | TRBJ2-3 | TRBV5-1 | CASSLGGGRVTDTQYF | TGCGCCAGCAGCTTGGGAGGCGGGAGGGTCACAGATACGCAGTATTTT
NA | NA | TRBJ2-7 | TRBV21-1 | CASSRGTGVYEQYF | TGTGCCAGCAGTAGGGGGACAGGGGTCTACGAGCAGTACTTC
few | NA | TRBJ2-4 | TRBV20-1 | CSARPDSRGKNIQYF | TGCAGTGCTAGACCCGACTCGCGGGGCAAAAACATTCAGTACTTC
NA | TRBD2 | TRBJ2-7 | TRBV6-2/TRBV6-3 | CASSSHAGGGYEQYF | TGTGCCAGCAGTTCCCATGCGGGGGGGGGCTACGAGCAGTACTTC
NA | NA | TRBJ2-3 | TRBV19 | CASSPGVDTQYF | TGTGCCAGTAGCCCAGGTGTGGATACGCAGTATTTT
few | NA | TRBJ1-2 | TRBV7-9 | CASSLETAYGYTF | TGTGCCAGCAGCTTAGAGACAGCCTATGGCTACACCTTC
few | NA | TRBJ1-3 | TRBV6-5 | CASSYQAGNTIYF | TGTGCCAGCAGTTACCAAGCTGGAAACACCATATATTTT
NA | NA | TRBJ2-3 | TRBV7-2 | CASSPSRPSGADTQYF | TGTGCCAGCAGCCCTTCCCGCCCCTCGGGGGCAGATACGCAGTATTTT
NA | NA | TRBJ2-2 | TRBV19 | CASSSGTERPGELFF | TGTGCCAGTAGTAGCGGGACGGAGCGCCCCGGGGAGCTGTTTTTT
NA | NA | TRBJ2-5 | TRBV21-1 | CASSRGPPAMQETQYF | TGTGCCAGCAGCAGGGGACCGCCCGCTATGCAAGAGACCCAGTACTTC
NA | TRBD1 | TRBJ1-6 | TRBV2 | CASSRTGGEDSPLHF | TGTGCCAGCAGTAGGACAGGGGGCGAAGATTCACCCCTCCACTTT
few | TRBD2 | TRBJ2-5 | TRBV6-1 | CASSELAASGSETQYF | TGTGCCAGCAGTGAACTGGCGGCTAGCGGGAGTGAGACCCAGTACTTC
NA | TRBD2 | TRBJ2-3 | TRBV6-1 | CASSRSGSGADTQYF | TGTGCCAGCAGTCGAAGCGGGAGCGGTGCAGATACGCAGTATTTT
few | NA | TRBJ1-5 | TRBV20-1 | CSARQFSNQPQHF | TGCAGTGCTAGACAGTTTAGCAATCAGCCCCAGCATTTT
NA | TRBD2 | TRBJ2-1 | TRBV27 | CASTSGRPYNEQFF | TGTGCCAGCACTAGCGGGAGGCCTTACAATGAGCAGTTCTTC
NA | TRBD2 | TRBJ2-7 | TRBV19 | CASSTSGLAGGAAYEQYF | TGTGCCAGTAGTACTTCGGGACTAGCGGGAGGGGCCGCCTACGAGCAGTACTTC
once | TRBD1 | TRBJ2-7 | TRBV2 | CASRAQGSSYEQYF | TGTGCCAGCAGAGCACAGGGGAGCTCCTACGAGCAGTACTTC
NA | TRBD2 | TRBJ2-1 | TRBV20-1 | CSARASTSASSYNEQFF | TGCAGTGCTAGAGCCTCGACTAGCGCCAGCTCCTACAATGAGCAGTTCTTC
NA | NA | TRBJ2-7 | TRBV5-1 | CASSTEPGHHTYEQYF | TGCGCCAGCAGCACCGAACCGGGACACCACACCTACGAGCAGTACTTC
NA | NA | TRBJ2-2 | TRBV19 | CASSVTGRGTGELFF | TGTGCCAGTAGTGTAACAGGGAGAGGCACCGGGGAGCTGTTTTTT
few | NA | TRBJ2-7 | TRBV6-2/TRBV6-3 | CASSTKNSYEQYF | TGTGCCAGCAGTACTAAAAACTCCTACGAGCAGTACTTC
NA | TRBD2 | TRBJ2-5 | TRBV7-2 | CASSLARSLAGAYQETQYF | TGTGCCAGCAGCTTAGCTAGAAGTTTAGCGGGGGCGTACCAAGAGACCCAGTACTTC
NA | NA | TRBJ2-1 | TRBV20-1 | CSARDPIGGNEQFF | TGCAGTGCTAGAGACCCCATTGGAGGGAATGAGCAGTTCTTC
NA | TRBD1 | TRBJ2-7 | TRBV2 | CASRGQNSYEQYF | TGTGCCAGCAGGGGACAGAATTCCTACGAGCAGTACTTC